The rows below give T cell receptor beta chains drawn from one sample of a study of blood T cell repertoires in COVID-19. Libraries were prepared by immunoSEQ multiplex PCR; TCRdb keeps only in-frame clonotypes and omits some of them. The sample carries roughly 380,000 clones, about 90% recorded once. Sequenced sample: PBMCs or T cells enriched from blood (not recorded which). The receptors derive from a woman aged 25 to 39 who had been exposed to COVID-19. Each CDR3 is given without its conserved first and last residue. A D gene is named only where the DNA matches it firmly. Size tells how often a clone was seen (once, few, many) or the class of an expanded clone, and some rows leave it out.

NA	TRBV5-5	13	NA	ASSLGAVSYNEQF
TRBD2	TRBV7-3	14	NA	ASSSSAGLSTDTQY
NA	TRBV7-3	14	NA	ASSRDGAVGTGELF
NA	TRBV10-1	11	NA	ASSAVGNQPQH
NA	TRBV25-1	14	NA	ASSEWGPGAVYGYT
NA	TRBV7-6	13	NA	ASSLDWGPGNTIY
TRBD1	TRBV9	15	NA	ASSEQPGTGGDYGYT
TRBD1	TRBV19	11	few	ASSPTGAYEQY
NA	TRBV5-4	13	NA	ASSLEQQTNSPLH
NA	TRBV7-9	12	NA	ASSPQASYNEQF
TRBD1	TRBV27	11	once	ASSTGGGQPQH
TRBD1	TRBV5-6	13	NA	ASSFQGAPGNTIY
NA	TRBV5-6	14	NA	ASSLGSPSLGYEQY
TRBD2	TRBV18	15	NA	ASSPPSGRTRYNEQF
TRBD1	TRBV3-1/TRBV3-2	13	NA	ASSQSRDRDNEQF
TRBD1	TRBV5-1	13	NA	ASSADQGATGELF
TRBD1	TRBV28	12	few	ASIRTGLIGGYT
TRBD1	TRBV7-9	13	NA	ATQSVTGLSFEQY
TRBD2	TRBV27	15	NA	ASSFRGLAGGPNEQY